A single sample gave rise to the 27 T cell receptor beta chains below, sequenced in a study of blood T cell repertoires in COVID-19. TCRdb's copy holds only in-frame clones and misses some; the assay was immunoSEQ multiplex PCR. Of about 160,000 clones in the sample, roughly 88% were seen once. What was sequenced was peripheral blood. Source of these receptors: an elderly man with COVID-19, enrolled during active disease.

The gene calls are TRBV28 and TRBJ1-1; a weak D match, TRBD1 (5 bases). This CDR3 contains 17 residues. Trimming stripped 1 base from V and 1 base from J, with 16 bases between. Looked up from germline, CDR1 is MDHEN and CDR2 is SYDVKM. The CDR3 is CASSLSFFGQKNTEAFF. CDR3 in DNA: TGTGCCAGCAGTTTATCGTTCTTCGGACAAAAGAACACTGAAGCTTTCTTT.

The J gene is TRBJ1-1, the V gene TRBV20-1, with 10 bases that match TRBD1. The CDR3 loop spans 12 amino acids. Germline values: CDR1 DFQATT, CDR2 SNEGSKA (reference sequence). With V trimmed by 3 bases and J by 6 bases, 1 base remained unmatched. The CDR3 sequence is CSASDRGPEAFF. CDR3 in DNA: TGCAGTGCTAGTGACAGGGGGCCTGAAGCTTTCTTT.

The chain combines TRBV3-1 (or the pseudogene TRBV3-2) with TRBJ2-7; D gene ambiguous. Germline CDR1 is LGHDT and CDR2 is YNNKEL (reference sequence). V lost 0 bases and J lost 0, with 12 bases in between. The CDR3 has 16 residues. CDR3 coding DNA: TGTGCCAGCAGCCAAGATCTCGGTAGTGGCTCCTACGAGCAGTACTTC. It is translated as CASSQDLGSGSYEQYF.

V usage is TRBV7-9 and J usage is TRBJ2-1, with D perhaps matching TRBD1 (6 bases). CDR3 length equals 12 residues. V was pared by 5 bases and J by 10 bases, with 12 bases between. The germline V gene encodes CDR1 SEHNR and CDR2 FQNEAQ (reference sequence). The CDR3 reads CASSPDSREQFF. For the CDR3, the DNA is TGTGCCAGCAGCCCGGACAGCAGGGAGCAGTTCTTC.

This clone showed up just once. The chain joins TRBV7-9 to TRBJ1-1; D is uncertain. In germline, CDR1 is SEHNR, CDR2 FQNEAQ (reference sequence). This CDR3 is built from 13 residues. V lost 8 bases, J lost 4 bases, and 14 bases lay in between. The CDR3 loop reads CASVGEGLTEAFF. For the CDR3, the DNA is TGTGCCAGCGTCGGGGAAGGGCTCACTGAAGCTTTCTTT.

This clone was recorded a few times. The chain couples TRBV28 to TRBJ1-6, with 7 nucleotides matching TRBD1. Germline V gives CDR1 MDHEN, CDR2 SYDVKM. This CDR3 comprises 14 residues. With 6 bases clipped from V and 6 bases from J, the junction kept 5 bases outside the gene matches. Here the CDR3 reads CASSPGQVNSPLHF. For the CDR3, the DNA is TGTGCCAGCAGCCCCGGACAGGTTAATTCACCCCTCCACTTT.

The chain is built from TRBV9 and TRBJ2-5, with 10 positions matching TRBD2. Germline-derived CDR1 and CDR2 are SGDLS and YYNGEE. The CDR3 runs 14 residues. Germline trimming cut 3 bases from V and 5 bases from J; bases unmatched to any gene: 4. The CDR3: CASSDGTSVETQYF. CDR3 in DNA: TGTGCCAGCAGCGATGGGACTAGCGTGGAGACCCAGTACTTC.

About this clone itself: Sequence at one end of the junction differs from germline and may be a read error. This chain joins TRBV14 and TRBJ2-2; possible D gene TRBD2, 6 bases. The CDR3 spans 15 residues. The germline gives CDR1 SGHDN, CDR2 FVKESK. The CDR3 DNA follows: TGTGCCAGCAGCCAACCGAGGGGAGGACACCGGGGAGCTGTTTTT. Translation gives CASSQPRGGHRGAVF. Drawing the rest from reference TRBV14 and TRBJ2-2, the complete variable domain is EAGVTQFPSHSVIEKGQTVTLRCDPISGHDNLYWYRRVMGKEIKFLLHFVKESKQDESGMPNNRFLAERTGGTYSTLKVQPAELEDSGVYFCASSQPRGGHRGAVFGEGSRLTVL.

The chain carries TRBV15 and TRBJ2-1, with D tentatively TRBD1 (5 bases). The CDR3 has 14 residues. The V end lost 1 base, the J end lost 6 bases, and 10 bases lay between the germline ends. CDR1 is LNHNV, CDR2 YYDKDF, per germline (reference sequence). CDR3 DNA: TGTGCCACCAGCAGAGGTTCAGACAGCAATGAGCAGTTCTTC. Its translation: CATSRGSDSNEQFF.

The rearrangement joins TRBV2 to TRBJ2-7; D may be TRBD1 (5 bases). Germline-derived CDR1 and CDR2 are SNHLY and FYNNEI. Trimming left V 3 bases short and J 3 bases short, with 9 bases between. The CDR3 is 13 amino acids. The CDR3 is CASSDGQGYEQYF. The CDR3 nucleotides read TGTGCCAGCAGTGACGGTCAGGGCTACGAGCAGTACTTC.

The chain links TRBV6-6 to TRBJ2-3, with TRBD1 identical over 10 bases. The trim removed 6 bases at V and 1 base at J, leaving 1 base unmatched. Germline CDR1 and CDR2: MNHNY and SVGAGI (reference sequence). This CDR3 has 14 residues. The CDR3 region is CASRGTGGTDTQYF. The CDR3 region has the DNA TGTGCCAGCAGGGGGACAGGGGGCACAGATACGCAGTATTTT.

The chain's CDR3 is CASSGTGFSGNTIYF. The CDR3 nucleotides are TGTGCCAGCAGCGGAACAGGCTTCTCTGGAAACACCATATATTTT. The chain joins TRBV5-6 to TRBJ1-3; possible D gene TRBD1, 5 bases. V lost 4 bases and J 0 bases, leaving 11 bases between the germline ends. The CDR3 spans 15 residues. Germline lookup yields CDR1 SGHDT and CDR2 YYEEEE.

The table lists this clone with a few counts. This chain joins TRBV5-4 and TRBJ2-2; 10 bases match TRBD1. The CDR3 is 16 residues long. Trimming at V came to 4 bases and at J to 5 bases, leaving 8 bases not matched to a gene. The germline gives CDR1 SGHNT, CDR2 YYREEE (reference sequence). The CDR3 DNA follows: TGTGCCAGCAGCCCGGGACAGGGGCTTAGAACCGGGGAGCTGTTTTTT. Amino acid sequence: CASSPGQGLRTGELFF. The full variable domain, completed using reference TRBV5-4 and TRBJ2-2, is ETGVTQSPTHLIKTRGQQVTLRCSSQSGHNTVSWYQQALGQGPQFIFQYYREEENGRGNFPPRFSGLQFPNYSSELNVNALELDDSALYLCASSPGQGLRTGELFFGEGSRLTVL.

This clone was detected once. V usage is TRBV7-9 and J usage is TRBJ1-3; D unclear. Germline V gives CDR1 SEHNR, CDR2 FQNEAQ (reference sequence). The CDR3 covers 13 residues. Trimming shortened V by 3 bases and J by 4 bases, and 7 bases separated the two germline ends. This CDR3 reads CASSFIQGNTIYF. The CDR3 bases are TGTGCCAGCAGCTTTATACAGGGAAACACCATATATTTT.

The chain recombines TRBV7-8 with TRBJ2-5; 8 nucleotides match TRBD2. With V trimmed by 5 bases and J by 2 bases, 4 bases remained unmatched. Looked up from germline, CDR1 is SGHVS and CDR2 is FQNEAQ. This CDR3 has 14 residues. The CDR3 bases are TGTGCCAGCAGCCCTAGCGGGTTACAAGAGACCCAGTACTTC. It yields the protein CASSPSGLQETQYF. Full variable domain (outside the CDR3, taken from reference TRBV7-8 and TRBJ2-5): GAGVSQSPRYKVAKRGQDVALRCDPISGHVSLFWYQQALGQGPEFLTYFQNEAQLDKSGLPSDRFFAERPEGSVSTLKIQRTQQEDSAVYLCASSPSGLQETQYFGPGTRLLVL.

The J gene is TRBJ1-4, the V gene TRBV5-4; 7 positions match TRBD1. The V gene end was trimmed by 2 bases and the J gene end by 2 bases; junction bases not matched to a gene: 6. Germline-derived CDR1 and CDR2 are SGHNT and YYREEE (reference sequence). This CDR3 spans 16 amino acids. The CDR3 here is CASSFGGGATNEKLFF. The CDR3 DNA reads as TGTGCCAGCAGCTTTGGAGGGGGCGCGACTAATGAAAAACTGTTTTTT.

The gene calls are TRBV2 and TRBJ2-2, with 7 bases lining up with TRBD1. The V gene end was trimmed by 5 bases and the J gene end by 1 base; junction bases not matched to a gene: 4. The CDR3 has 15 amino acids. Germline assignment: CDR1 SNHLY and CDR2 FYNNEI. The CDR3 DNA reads TGTGCCAGCAGTCCCCGGACAGGGAACACCGGGGAGCTGTTTTTT. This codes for CASSPRTGNTGELFF.

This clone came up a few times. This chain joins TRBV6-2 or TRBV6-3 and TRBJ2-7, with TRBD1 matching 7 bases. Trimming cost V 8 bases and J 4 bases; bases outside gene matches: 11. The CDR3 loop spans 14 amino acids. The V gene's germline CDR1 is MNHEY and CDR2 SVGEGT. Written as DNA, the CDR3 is TGTGCCAGCGGCCATCGGACAGGTTATTACGAGCAGTACTTC. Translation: CASGHRTGYYEQYF.

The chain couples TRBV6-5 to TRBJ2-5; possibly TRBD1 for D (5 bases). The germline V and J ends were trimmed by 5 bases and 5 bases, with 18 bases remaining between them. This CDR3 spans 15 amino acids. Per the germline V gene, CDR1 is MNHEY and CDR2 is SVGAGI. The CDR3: CASSSRAEAGETQYF. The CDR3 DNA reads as TGTGCCAGCAGTAGCCGGGCAGAGGCAGGGGAGACCCAGTACTTC.

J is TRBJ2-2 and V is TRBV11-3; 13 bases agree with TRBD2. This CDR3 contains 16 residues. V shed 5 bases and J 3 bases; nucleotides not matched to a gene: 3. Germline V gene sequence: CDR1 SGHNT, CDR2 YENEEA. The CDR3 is CASSPGLAGHTGELFF. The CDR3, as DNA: TGTGCCAGCAGCCCGGGACTAGCGGGGCACACCGGGGAGCTGTTTTTT.

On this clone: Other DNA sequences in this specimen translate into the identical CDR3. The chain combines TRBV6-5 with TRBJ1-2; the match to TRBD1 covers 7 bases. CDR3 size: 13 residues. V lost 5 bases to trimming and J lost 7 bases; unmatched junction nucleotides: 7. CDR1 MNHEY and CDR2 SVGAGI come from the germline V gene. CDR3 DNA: TGTGCCAGCAGTCAGGACAGGTCAGGTGGCTACACCTTC. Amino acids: CASSQDRSGGYTF.

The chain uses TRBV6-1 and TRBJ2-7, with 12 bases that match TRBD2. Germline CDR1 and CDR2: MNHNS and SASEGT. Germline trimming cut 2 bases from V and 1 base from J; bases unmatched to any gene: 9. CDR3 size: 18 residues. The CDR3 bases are TGTGCCAGCAGTGAAAGGGCTAGCGGGGGGGTTCGTTCCTACGAGCAGTACTTC. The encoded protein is CASSERASGGVRSYEQYF.

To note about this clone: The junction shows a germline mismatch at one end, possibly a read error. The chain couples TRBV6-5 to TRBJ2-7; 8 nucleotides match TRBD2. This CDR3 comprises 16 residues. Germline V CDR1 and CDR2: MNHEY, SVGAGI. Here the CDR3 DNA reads TGTGCCCGCAGTTACGGGGGACTCGCGGGGGGTCGGGAGCAGTACTTC. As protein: CARSYGGLAGGREQYF.

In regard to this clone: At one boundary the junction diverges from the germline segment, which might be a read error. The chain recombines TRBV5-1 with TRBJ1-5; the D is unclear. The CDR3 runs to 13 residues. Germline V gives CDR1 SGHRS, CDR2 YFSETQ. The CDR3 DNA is TGCGCCAGCGCCCCCGGGAGGGATCAACCCCAGCATTTT. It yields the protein CASAPGRDQPQHF.

CDR3 residues: CASAPKDTDGYTF. CDR3 DNA sequence: TGTGCTAGTGCCCCTAAAGACACCGACGGCTACACCTTC. The chain combines TRBV12-5 with TRBJ1-2; D is undetermined. This CDR3 spans 13 amino acids. CDR1 LGHNT and CDR2 FRNRAP come from the germline V gene. V was pared by 7 bases and J by 8 bases, with 17 bases between.

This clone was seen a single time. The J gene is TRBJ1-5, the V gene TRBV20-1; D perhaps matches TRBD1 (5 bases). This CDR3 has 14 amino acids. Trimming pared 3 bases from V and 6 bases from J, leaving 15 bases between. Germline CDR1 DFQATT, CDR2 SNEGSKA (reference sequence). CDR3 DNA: TGCAGTGCTAGTCGGGGGGGAAATGGTCAGCCCCAGCATTTT. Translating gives CSASRGGNGQPQHF.

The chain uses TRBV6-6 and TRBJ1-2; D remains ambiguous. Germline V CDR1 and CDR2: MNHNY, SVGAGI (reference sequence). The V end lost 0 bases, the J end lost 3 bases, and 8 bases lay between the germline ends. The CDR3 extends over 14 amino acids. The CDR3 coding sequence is TGTGCCAGCAGTTACTCTCTAGGAGACTATGGCTACACCTTC. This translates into CASSYSLGDYGYTF.